This T cell receptor beta chain was found in a study of blood T cell repertoires in COVID-19. Study context: The study drew acute and convalescent COVID-19 samples from the United States, Italy and Spain.

This clone turned up a few times. V was cut by 3 bases and J by 7 bases, with 19 bases left in between. The CDR3 sequence is 16 residues long. The V gene's germline CDR1 is LNHDA and CDR2 SQIVND (reference sequence). In the source study's methods: Estimated nucleated cell counts came from reference gene primer amplification. Only in-frame clones appear in the TCRdb table, and some are missing; sequencing was by immunoSEQ multiplex PCR. The DNA gave D and trimming, while V, J and clone size come from that table. The sample has 250,000 to 350,000 clones; around 84% are singletons. The sequencing input was peripheral blood. V gene TRBV19 combines with J gene TRBJ2-1; TRBD2 might be the D (5 bases). This sequence originates from a human donor with COVID-19, enrolled during active disease. The donor label of this sample is uncertain. CDR3 region: CASSINGAVPGNEQFF. CDR3 bases: TGTGCCAGTAGTATCAATGGAGCGGTCCCTGGGAATGAGCAGTTCTTC.